This T cell receptor (beta chain) was recorded in a study of blood T cell repertoires in COVID-19. Overall study context: T cells, B-cell-depleted T cells, or PBMCs supplied cDNA or gDNA.

The CDR3 is 19 residues long. Trimming removed 3 bases from V and 2 bases from J; junction bases left unmatched: 16. The germline CDR1 and CDR2 sequences are SGHNT and YYREEE (reference sequence). As processed by the authors: Estimation of nucleated cell counts relied on the amplification of reference gene primers. The method was immunoSEQ multiplex PCR; TCRdb's version includes in-frame clones alone and lacks a portion of them. Clone size and V and J calls were adopted from that table, with D and trimming inferred from the DNA. The profile shows 95,000 to 110,000 clones, about 91% of them singletons.

The sample comprised peripheral blood. The genes are TRBV5-4 and TRBJ2-5; 10 bases map to TRBD1. This TCR was sampled from a human donor in a cohort sampled during active COVID-19. The chain's CDR3 is CASSSPIDKDRGRQETQYF. The CDR3 DNA follows: TGTGCCAGCAGCTCCCCAATAGACAAAGACAGGGGGCGGCAAGAGACCCAGTACTTC. Complete variable domain (other parts from reference TRBV5-4 and TRBJ2-5): ETGVTQSPTHLIKTRGQQVTLRCSSQSGHNTVSWYQQALGQGPQFIFQYYREEENGRGNFPPRFSGLQFPNYSSELNVNALELDDSALYLCASSSPIDKDRGRQETQYFGPGTRLLVL.